The clone carrying this T cell receptor beta chain appeared many times. This record belongs to a study of regulatory T cells in long-lasting Graves disease. Turning to the study itself: Graves' patients, diagnosed recently, had received antithyroid drugs under 3 months.

CDR1 is MDHEN and CDR2 is SYDVKM in the germline V gene. The V end lost 5 bases, the J end lost 0 bases, and 7 bases lay between the germline ends. CDR3 length: 13 amino acids. Building of the TCR beta libraries involved iRepertoire HTBI primers and Arm-PCR of CDR3 regions. In TCRdb, the multiplex PCR reads were re-called with MiXCR into one record per CDR3 protein. This sample has over 400,000 distinct CDR3 sequences, with 11% to 15% found just once. Time point described: newly diagnosed GD, antithyroid drugs for less than 3 months. PBMC RNA served as the TCR library source. In addition, the sample was reused for a study of T cells in Graves' hyperthyroidism and ophthalmopathy. That source reports: Diagnosis rested on symptoms, serum thyroxine and TRAb, thyroid ultrasound, and orbital computed tomography.

The chain has TRBV28 and TRBJ1-1; D is possibly TRBD1 (5 bases). The specimen comprised peripheral blood mononuclear cells (PBMCs), sampled at new diagnosis, from a patient treated with antithyroid drugs. The receptor's source is a woman aged 45 to 65 with Graves disease. This CDR3 is CASSVQVNTEAFF. In DNA form, the CDR3 reads TGTGCCAGCAGTGTACAGGTGAACACTGAAGCTTTCTTT.